This TCR beta chain derives from a study of shared clonotypes between healthy human individuals. The study's findings and limits: Larger estimated richness was generally seen in naive subsets than in memory subsets.

The V gene lost 8 bases and the J gene lost 7 bases, with 17 bases spanning the gap. The CDR3 covers 14 residues. Germline V CDR1 and CDR2: WNHNN, SYGVQD (reference sequence). As regards this clone: Its antigen is still unknown.

This table comes from immunoSEQ multiplex PCR, and its TCRdb copy is limited to in-frame clones, with some not included. The profile covers 740,000 or so clones, with roughly 73% appearing a single time and roughly 2% taken by the ten largest. The receptor's source is a woman in her twenties or thirties in good health. The rearrangement joins TRBV10-1 to TRBJ1-4; maybe TRBD1 (5 bases). The sample consisted of memory CD4+ T cells sorted from blood. Subset of the sample: CD45RA-negative fraction. CDR3 region: CASLTGTAGEKLFF. The CDR3 nucleotides read TGCGCCAGCCTGACCGGGACGGCGGGTGAAAAACTGTTTTTT.